The next 15 T cell receptor beta chains were all read from a single sample in a study of CD8 T cells in ankylosing spondylitis. TCRdb reprocessed the 5' RACE reads with MiXCR, giving one entry per CDR3 protein. The data hold some 130,000 distinct CDR3 sequences, with about 7% observed a single time. The sequenced sample consisted of blood, either unsorted or a sorted T cell fraction (not recorded which). The receptors come from a female donor with ankylosing spondylitis or in good health (not recorded which).

This clonotype was counted many times. This sequence joins TRBV3-1 and TRBJ1-2, with 10 nucleotides matching TRBD1. Losses at the gene ends were 7 bases for V and 2 bases for J; bases not matched to a gene: 7. Germline V gene lookup returns CDR1 LGHDT and CDR2 YNNKEL (reference sequence). The CDR3 extends over 15 amino acids. The CDR3 sequence is CASTLAGQGNYGYTF. CDR3 coding DNA: TGTGCCAGCACCTTAGCGGGACAGGGGAACTATGGCTACACCTTC.

This clonotype was seen at least ten times. The genes are TRBV5-6 and TRBJ1-2; no firm D call. The CDR3 contains 15 residues. The V gene's germline CDR1 is SGHDT and CDR2 YYEEEE. V gave up 0 bases and J gave up 1 base, with 10 bases separating them. The DNA of the CDR3 is TGTGCCAGCAGCTTGGCCTTGTCACTTAACTATGGCTACACCTTC. This translates into CASSLALSLNYGYTF. Drawing the rest from reference TRBV5-6 and TRBJ1-2, the complete variable domain is DAGVTQSPTHLIKTRGQQVTLRCSPKSGHDTVSWYQQALGQGPQFIFQYYEEEERQRGNFPDRFSGHQFPNYSSELNVNALLLGDSALYLCASSLALSLNYGYTFGSGTRLTVV.

This clonotype was counted at least ten times. The rearrangement joins TRBV15 to TRBJ1-1, with 7 nucleotides matching TRBD1. V lost 0 bases, J lost 4 bases, and 17 bases stayed unmatched. Germline loops: CDR1 LNHNV, CDR2 YYDKDF (reference sequence). This CDR3 is built from 19 residues. This CDR3 reads CATSRDRRDSPSWGTEAFF. The CDR3 DNA is TGTGCCACCAGCAGAGACCGAAGGGACAGTCCTTCTTGGGGCACTGAAGCTTTCTTT.

This clonotype was observed many times. This chain joins TRBV27 and TRBJ1-3, with a tentative D call TRBD1 (5 bases). The CDR3 has 17 residues. Germline values: CDR1 MNHEY, CDR2 SMNVEV (reference sequence). V lost 5 bases and J 4 bases, leaving 21 bases between the germline ends. CDR3 region: CASSHRDGPVSGNTIYF. For the CDR3, the DNA is TGTGCCAGCAGTCACCGGGACGGGCCGGTCTCGGGAAACACCATATATTTT.

The V and J genes are TRBV7-2 and TRBJ1-2, with D unclear. From germline, CDR1 is SGHTA and CDR2 FQGNSA. The V end lost 6 bases, the J end lost 7 bases, and 15 bases lay between the germline ends. This CDR3 comprises 13 residues. The CDR3 loop is CASRPAADFGYTF. As DNA, the CDR3 is TGTGCCAGCAGACCAGCCGCCGATTTTGGCTACACCTTC.

Ten or more counts support this clonotype. The chain carries TRBV30 and TRBJ2-5; weak D call: TRBD1 (6 bases). Per germline, CDR1 GTSNPN and CDR2 SVGIG (reference sequence). V lost 5 bases to trimming and J lost 0 bases, with 10 bases between them. The CDR3 loop spans 13 amino acids. CDR3 loop: CAWDTGYQETQYF. The DNA for the CDR3 is TGTGCCTGGGATACAGGGTACCAAGAGACCCAGTACTTC.

At least ten counts were recorded for this clonotype. V and J are TRBV7-6 and TRBJ2-1; weak D call: TRBD1 (6 bases). The CDR3 consists of 16 residues. V lost 1 base to trimming and J lost 5 bases, with 15 bases between them. The germline CDR1 and CDR2 sequences are SGHVS and FNYEAQ. This CDR3 reads CASSLDTHSGDNEQFF. The CDR3, as DNA: TGTGCCAGCAGCTTAGACACGCACTCAGGGGACAATGAGCAGTTCTTC.

This clonotype was observed many times. The rearrangement links TRBV4-2 to TRBJ1-2; perhaps TRBD1 as D (5 bases). Germline-derived CDR1 and CDR2 are LGHNA and YNFKEQ. This CDR3 contains 15 residues. Trimming left V 4 bases short and J 4 bases short, with 16 bases between. CDR3 region: CASSLQEGASYGYTF. The CDR3 DNA is TGTGCCAGCAGCCTACAGGAGGGCGCATCCTATGGCTACACCTTC.

This clonotype was observed at least ten times. This sequence joins TRBV20-1 and TRBJ2-1; 9 nucleotides agree with TRBD2. The CDR3 is 13 residues long. Germline loops: CDR1 DFQATT, CDR2 SNEGSKA (reference sequence). Losses at the gene ends were 1 base for V and 8 bases for J; bases not matched to a gene: 3. CDR3 in DNA: TGCAGTGCTAGAGCGGTAGCGGGGGATGAGCAGTTCTTC. It translates to CSARAVAGDEQFF.

The chain has TRBV7-3 and TRBJ1-2, with D possibly TRBD1 on 5 matching bases. There are 13 residues in the CDR3. CDR1 is SGHTA, CDR2 FQGTGA, per germline. V was trimmed by 4 bases and J by 8 bases, leaving 14 bases between them. In DNA form, the CDR3 reads TGTGCCAGCAGCTCTCAGGGTTGGCAAGGCTACACCTTC. Protein product: CASSSQGWQGYTF.

This clonotype has ten or more counts. This rearrangement joins TRBV4-2 to TRBJ2-1, with D possibly called TRBD1 or TRBD2 (6 bases each). This CDR3 spans 18 amino acids. Trimming pared 0 bases from V and 2 bases from J, leaving 17 bases between. In germline, CDR1 is LGHNA, CDR2 YNFKEQ. CDR3 sequence reads: CASSQDLGGLATYNEQFF. The CDR3 DNA is TGTGCCAGCAGCCAAGATTTGGGGGGCCTCGCCACCTACAATGAGCAGTTCTTC.

This clonotype was counted many times. The rearrangement links TRBV12-3 or TRBV12-4 to TRBJ1-6; a possible D gene is TRBD1 (5 bases). The CDR3 extends over 15 amino acids. V dropped 5 bases and J dropped 1 base, with 9 bases sitting between them. The CDR3 nucleotides are TGTGCCAGCAGTACCGGGGGGTCCTATAATTCACCCCTCCACTTT. As protein: CASSTGGSYNSPLHF.

The table lists this clonotype with many counts. The rearrangement links TRBV5-6 to TRBJ1-5, with D maybe TRBD1 (6 bases). The V gene's germline CDR1 is SGHDT and CDR2 YYEEEE. The CDR3 contains 17 residues. Deletions cut 3 bases from V and 4 bases from J, with 20 bases between. CDR3 protein: CASSSYREEGLNQPQHF. CDR3 DNA: TGTGCCAGCAGCTCCTACAGGGAAGAGGGGCTTAATCAGCCCCAGCATTTT. Full variable domain (missing parts from reference TRBV5-6 and TRBJ1-5): DAGVTQSPTHLIKTRGQQVTLRCSPKSGHDTVSWYQQALGQGPQFIFQYYEEEERQRGNFPDRFSGHQFPNYSSELNVNALLLGDSALYLCASSSYREEGLNQPQHFGDGTRLSIL.

This clonotype was observed a few times. The genes are TRBV12-3 or TRBV12-4 and TRBJ1-5, with TRBD1 as a possible D gene (5 bases). V lost 11 bases and J 0 bases, leaving 26 bases between the germline ends. This CDR3 is 18 amino acids long. The CDR3 bases are TGTGCCTTCAGAATACACCGGGACTCGGGGCATAGCAATCAGCCCCAGCATTTT. Translating it yields CAFRIHRDSGHSNQPQHF.

This clonotype has a count of ten or more. The chain has TRBV28 and TRBJ1-1; no firm D call. Deletions cut 3 bases from V and 0 bases from J, with 5 bases between. The germline V gene encodes CDR1 MDHEN and CDR2 SYDVKM. The CDR3 runs to 13 residues. Here the CDR3 reads CASSLALNTEAFF. The DNA for the CDR3 is TGTGCCAGCAGTTTGGCTCTGAACACTGAAGCTTTCTTT.